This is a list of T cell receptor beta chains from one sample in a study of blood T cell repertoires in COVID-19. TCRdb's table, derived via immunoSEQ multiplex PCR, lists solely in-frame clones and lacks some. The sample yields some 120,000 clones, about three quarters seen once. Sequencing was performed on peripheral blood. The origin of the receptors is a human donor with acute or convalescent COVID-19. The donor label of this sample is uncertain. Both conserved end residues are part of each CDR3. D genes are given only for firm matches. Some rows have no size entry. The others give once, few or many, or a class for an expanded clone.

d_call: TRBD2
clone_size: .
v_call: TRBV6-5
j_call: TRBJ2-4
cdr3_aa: CASRTGGDIQYF
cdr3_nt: TGTGCCAGCAGAACCGGGGGGGACATTCAGTACTTC

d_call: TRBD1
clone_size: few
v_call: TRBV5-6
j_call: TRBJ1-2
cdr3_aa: CASSFGQGANGYTF
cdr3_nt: TGTGCCAGCAGCTTTGGACAGGGGGCGAACGGCTACACCTTC

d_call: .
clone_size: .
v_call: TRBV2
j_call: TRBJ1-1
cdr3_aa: CASSGVGGLNTEAFF
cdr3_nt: TGTGCCAGCAGCGGGGTTGGCGGGTTGAACACTGAAGCTTTCTTT

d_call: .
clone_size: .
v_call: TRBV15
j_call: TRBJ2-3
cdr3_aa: CATSRVRGGTDTQYF
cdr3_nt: TGTGCCACCAGCAGAGTCAGGGGCGGGACAGATACGCAGTATTTT

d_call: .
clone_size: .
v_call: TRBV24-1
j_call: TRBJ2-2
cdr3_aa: CATSDSPFGAYTGELFF
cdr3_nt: TGTGCCACCAGTGATTCCCCTTTCGGAGCGTACACCGGGGAGCTGTTTTTT

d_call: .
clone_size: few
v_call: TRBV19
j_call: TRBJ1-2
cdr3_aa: CASSISGFYGYTF
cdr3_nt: TGTGCCAGTAGTATAAGCGGTTTCTATGGCTACACCTTC

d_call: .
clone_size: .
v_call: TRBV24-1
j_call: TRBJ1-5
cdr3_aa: CATILEGGQPQHF
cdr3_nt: TGTGCCACCATCTTAGAGGGAGGTCAGCCCCAGCATTTT

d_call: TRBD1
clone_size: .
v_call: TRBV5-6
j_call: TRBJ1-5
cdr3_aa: CASSFMTGNQPQHF
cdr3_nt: TGTGCCAGCAGCTTCATGACAGGGAATCAGCCCCAGCATTTT

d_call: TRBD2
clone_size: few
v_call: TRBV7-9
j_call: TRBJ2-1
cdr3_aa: CASSQLAGGLANEQFF
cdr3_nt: TGTGCCAGCAGCCAACTAGCGGGGGGGCTTGCGAATGAGCAGTTCTTC

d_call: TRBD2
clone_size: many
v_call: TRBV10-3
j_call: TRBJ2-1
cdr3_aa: CAISLSGLNEQFF
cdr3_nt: TGTGCCATCAGTCTTAGCGGGTTAAATGAGCAGTTCTTC

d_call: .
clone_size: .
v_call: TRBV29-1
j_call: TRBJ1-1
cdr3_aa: CSVGPPRAFF
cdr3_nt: TGCAGCGTTGGTCCCCCGAGAGCTTTCTTT

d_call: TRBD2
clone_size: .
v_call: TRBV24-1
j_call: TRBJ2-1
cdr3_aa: CATSDPAGAGYNEQFF
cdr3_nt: TGTGCCACCAGTGACCCAGCGGGGGCCGGGTACAATGAGCAGTTCTTC

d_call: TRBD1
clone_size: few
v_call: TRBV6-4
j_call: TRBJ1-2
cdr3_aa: CASPGQGTRYGYTF
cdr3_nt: TGTGCCAGTCCGGGACAGGGTACCCGATATGGCTACACCTTC

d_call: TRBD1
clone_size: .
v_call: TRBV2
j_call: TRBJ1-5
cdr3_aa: CASRPQQGAGNQPQHF
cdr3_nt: TGTGCCAGCAGACCTCAACAGGGGGCTGGCAATCAGCCCCAGCATTTT

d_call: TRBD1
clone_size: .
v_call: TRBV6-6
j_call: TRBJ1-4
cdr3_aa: CASSYGQGEDEKLFF
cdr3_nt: TGTGCCAGCAGTTACGGCCAGGGGGAGGATGAAAAACTGTTTTTT

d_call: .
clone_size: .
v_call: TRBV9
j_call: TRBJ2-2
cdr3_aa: CASSPRLNTGELFF
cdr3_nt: TGTGCCAGCAGCCCTAGACTAAACACCGGGGAGCTGTTTTTT

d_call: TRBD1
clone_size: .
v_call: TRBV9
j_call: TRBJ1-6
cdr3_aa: CASSATGQGASSPLHF
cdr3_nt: TGTGCCAGCAGCGCCACAGGACAGGGGGCTAGTTCACCCCTCCACTTT

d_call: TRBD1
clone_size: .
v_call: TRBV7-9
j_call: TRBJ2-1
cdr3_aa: CASSTYRGRGRNEQFF
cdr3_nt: TGTGCCAGCAGCACCTACCGGGGAAGGGGGCGGAATGAGCAGTTCTTC

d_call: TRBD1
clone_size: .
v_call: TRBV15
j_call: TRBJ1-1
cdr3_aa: CATSRTGQGARNTEAFF
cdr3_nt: TGTGCCACCAGCAGAACCGGACAGGGGGCGAGAAACACTGAAGCTTTCTTT

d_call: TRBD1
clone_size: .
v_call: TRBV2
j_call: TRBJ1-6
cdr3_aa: CASRDRGYNSPLHF
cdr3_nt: TGTGCCAGCAGGGACAGGGGATATAATTCACCCCTCCACTTT

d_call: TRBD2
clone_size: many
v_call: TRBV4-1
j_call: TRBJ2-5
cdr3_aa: CASRSSGGAAETQYF
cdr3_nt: TGCGCCAGCAGGTCTAGCGGGGGGGCCGCAGAGACCCAGTACTTC

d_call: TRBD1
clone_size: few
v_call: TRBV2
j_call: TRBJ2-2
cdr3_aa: CASSQGEIGELFF
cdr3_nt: TGTGCCAGCAGTCAGGGGGAGATCGGGGAGCTGTTTTTT

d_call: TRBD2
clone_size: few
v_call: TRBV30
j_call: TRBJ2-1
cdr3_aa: CALEGGGWDEQFF
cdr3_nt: TGTGCCCTAGAAGGCGGGGGGTGGGATGAGCAGTTCTTC

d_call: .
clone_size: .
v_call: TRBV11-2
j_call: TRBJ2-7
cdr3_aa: CASSLRTVGPLDEQYF
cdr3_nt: TGTGCCAGCAGCCTTCGGACAGTTGGTCCGCTCGACGAGCAGTACTTC

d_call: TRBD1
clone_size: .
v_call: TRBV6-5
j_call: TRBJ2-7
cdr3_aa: CASSYDRGGSYEQYF
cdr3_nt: TGTGCCAGCAGTTATGACAGGGGTGGTTCCTACGAGCAGTACTTC

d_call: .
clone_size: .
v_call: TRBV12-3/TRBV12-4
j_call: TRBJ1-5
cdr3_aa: CASSFENVQPQHF
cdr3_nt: TGTGCCAGCAGTTTTGAGAACGTACAGCCCCAGCATTTT

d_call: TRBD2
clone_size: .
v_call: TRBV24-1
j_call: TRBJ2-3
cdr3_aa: CATSLGGNTDTQYF
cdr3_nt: TGTGCCACCAGTCTCGGGGGGAACACAGATACGCAGTATTTT

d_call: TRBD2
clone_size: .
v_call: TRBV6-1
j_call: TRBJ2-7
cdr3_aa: CASSVGTSGGSIYEQYF
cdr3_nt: TGTGCCAGCAGTGTAGGGACTAGCGGGGGATCCATCTACGAGCAGTACTTC

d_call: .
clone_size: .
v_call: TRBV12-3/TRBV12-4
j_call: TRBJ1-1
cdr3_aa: CASSLVYGGPAFF
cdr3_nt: TGTGCCAGCAGTTTAGTGTACGGGGGACCGGCTTTCTTT

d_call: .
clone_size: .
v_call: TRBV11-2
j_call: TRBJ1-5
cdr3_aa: CASSLSSVNQPQHF
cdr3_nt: TGTGCCAGCAGCCTCAGTTCCGTCAATCAGCCCCAGCATTTT

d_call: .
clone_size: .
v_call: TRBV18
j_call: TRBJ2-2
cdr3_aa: CASSPRADTGELFF
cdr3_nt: TGTGCCAGCTCACCACGAGCTGACACCGGGGAGCTGTTTTTT

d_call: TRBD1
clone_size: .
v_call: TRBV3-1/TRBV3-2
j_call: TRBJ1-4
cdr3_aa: CASSQGGGTEKLFF
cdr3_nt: TGTGCCAGCAGCCAAGGAGGGGGCACTGAAAAACTGTTTTTT

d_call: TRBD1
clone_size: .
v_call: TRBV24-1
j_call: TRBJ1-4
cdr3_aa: CATSPQGRNEKLFF
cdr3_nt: TGTGCCACCAGCCCACAGGGGCGTAATGAAAAACTGTTTTTT

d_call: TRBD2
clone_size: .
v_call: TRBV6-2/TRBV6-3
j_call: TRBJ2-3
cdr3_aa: CASSYRGTSGGTDTQYF
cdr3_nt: TGTGCCAGCAGTTACCGTGGGACTAGCGGGGGAACAGATACGCAGTATTTT

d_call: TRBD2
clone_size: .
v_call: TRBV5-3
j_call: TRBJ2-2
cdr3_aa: CARSLEKTQGLAGGRDTGELFF
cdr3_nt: TGTGCCAGAAGCTTGGAAAAGACCCAGGGACTAGCGGGGGGTCGGGACACCGGGGAGCTGTTTTTT

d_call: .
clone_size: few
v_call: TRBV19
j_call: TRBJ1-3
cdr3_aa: CASTAINSGGRGSTIYF
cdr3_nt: TGTGCCAGTACCGCTATCAATTCTGGGGGCCGCGGTAGCACCATATATTTT

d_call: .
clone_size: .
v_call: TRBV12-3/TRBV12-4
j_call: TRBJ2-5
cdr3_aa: CASSFLLQETQYF
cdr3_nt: TGTGCCAGCAGTTTCTTACTCCAAGAGACCCAGTACTTC

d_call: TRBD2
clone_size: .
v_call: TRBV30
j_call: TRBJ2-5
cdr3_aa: CAWSPTSGGIGTQYF
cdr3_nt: TGTGCCTGGAGTCCGACTAGCGGGGGGATCGGGACCCAGTACTTC

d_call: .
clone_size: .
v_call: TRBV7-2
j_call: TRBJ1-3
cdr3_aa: CASSLGGSYSGNTIYF
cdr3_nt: TGTGCCAGCAGCTTAGGAGGGTCCTACTCTGGAAACACCATATATTTT

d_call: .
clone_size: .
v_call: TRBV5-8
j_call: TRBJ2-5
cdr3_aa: CASRTRGIRETQYF
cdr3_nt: TGTGCCAGCAGAACGCGCGGGATTAGAGAGACCCAGTACTTC

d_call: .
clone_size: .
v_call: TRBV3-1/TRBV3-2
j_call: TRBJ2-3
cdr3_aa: CASSQDPGGTDTQYF
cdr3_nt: TGTGCCAGCAGCCAAGATCCGGGGGGCACAGATACGCAGTATTTT

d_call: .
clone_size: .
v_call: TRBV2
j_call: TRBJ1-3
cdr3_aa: CASSESRYREVGLSGNTIYF
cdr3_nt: TGTGCCAGCAGTGAATCAAGGTACAGGGAAGTTGGACTCTCTGGAAACACCATATATTTT

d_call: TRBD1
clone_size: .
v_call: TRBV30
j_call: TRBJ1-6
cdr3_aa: CAWGDRYNSPLHF
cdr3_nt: TGTGCCTGGGGGGACAGGTATAATTCACCCCTCCACTTT

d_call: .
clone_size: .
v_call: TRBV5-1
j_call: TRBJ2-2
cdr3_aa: CASSLVSGNTGELFF
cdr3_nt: TGCGCCAGCAGCTTGGTGTCAGGGAACACCGGGGAGCTGTTTTTT

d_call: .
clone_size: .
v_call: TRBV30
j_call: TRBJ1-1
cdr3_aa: CAATNRWGTEAFF
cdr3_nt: TGTGCCGCGACTAACCGGTGGGGCACTGAAGCTTTCTTT

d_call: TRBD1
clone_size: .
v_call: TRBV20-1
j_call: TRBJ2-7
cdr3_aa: CSASGTGSSYEQYF
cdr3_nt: TGCAGTGCTAGTGGGACAGGGTCCTCCTACGAGCAGTACTTC

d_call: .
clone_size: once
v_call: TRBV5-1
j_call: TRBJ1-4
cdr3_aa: CASSLQGWEEKLFF
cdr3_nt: TGCGCCAGCAGCCTACAGGGTTGGGAAGAAAAACTGTTTTTT

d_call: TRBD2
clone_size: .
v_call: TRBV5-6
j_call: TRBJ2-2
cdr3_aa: CASSLLVALAGDTGELFF
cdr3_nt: TGTGCCAGCAGCTTGTTAGTTGCTCTAGCGGGAGACACCGGGGAGCTGTTTTTT

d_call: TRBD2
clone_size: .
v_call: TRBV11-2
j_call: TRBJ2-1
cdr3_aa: CASPGNRGGGFYNEQFF
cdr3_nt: TGTGCCAGCCCAGGAAATCGGGGCGGGGGATTTTACAATGAGCAGTTCTTC

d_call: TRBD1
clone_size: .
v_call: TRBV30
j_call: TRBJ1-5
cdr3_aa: CAGSNDRVQQPQHF
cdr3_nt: TGTGCCGGGAGTAACGACAGGGTCCAGCAGCCCCAGCATTTT

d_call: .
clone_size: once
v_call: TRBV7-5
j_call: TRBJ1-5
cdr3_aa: CVRSLSGGIWATVMRDNNQPQHF
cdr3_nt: TGTGTCAGAAGCTTAAGCGGGGGCATCTGGGCGACAGTCATGCGAGACAACAATCAGCCCCAGCATTTT

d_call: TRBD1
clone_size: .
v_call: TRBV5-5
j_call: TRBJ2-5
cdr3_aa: CASSLGGQPVGTQYF
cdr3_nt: TGTGCCAGCAGCTTGGGGGGACAGCCGGTGGGGACCCAGTACTTC

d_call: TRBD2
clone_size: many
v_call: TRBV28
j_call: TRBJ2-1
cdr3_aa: CASTLAGGNNEQFF
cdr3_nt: TGTGCCAGCACCTTAGCGGGGGGCAACAATGAGCAGTTCTTC

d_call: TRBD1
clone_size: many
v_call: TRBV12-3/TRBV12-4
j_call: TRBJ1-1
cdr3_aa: CASSSQGAGAFF
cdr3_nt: TGTGCCAGCAGTAGCCAGGGGGCGGGCGCTTTCTTT

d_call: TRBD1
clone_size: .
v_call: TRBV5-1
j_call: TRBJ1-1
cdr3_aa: CASSLVPFGQGNTEAFF
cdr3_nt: TGCGCCAGCAGCTTGGTCCCCTTTGGACAGGGGAACACTGAAGCTTTCTTT

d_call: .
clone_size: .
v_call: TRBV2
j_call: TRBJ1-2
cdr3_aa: CASSEAGRGRGKDYGYTF
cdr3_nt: TGTGCCAGCAGTGAAGCGGGCCGTGGCAGGGGAAAAGACTATGGCTACACCTTC

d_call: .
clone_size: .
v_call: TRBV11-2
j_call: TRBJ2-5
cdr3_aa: CASSYRPGTDETQYF
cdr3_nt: TGTGCCAGCAGCTATCGACCCGGCACAGATGAGACCCAGTACTTC

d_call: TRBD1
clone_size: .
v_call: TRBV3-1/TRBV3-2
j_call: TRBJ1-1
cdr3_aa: CASSQSRGSNTEAFF
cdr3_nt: TGTGCCAGCAGCCAATCCAGGGGGTCGAACACTGAAGCTTTCTTT

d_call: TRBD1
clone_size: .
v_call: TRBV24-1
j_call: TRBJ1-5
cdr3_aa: CATSDRQGRNQPQHF
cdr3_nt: TGTGCCACCAGTGACCGACAGGGGCGCAATCAGCCCCAGCATTTT